These 27 T cell receptor beta chains share one sample of origin, sequenced in a study of T cell repertoires in aging, cancer and after chemotherapy. Rearranged V-D-J TRB sequences were amplified with a mixed TRB-A/B primer pool. In TCRdb, the multiplex PCR reads were re-called with MiXCR into one record per CDR3 protein. The sample holds about 3,000 distinct CDR3 sequences; 30% to 40% are singletons and the top ten take approximately 53%. The template was genomic DNA from peripheral blood, not RNA. The sample comprised blood. The receptor set was obtained from a human donor in good health.

Comment on this clonotype: At one end, the junction sequence differs from germline, possibly due to a read error. This chain connects TRBV12-3 or TRBV12-4 to TRBJ2-2, with 9 bases identical to TRBD2. The CDR3 covers 14 residues. CDR3 coding DNA: TGTGCCAGCAGAGGACTAGCGCTCACCGGGGGGCTGTTTTTT. It specifies CASRGLALTGGLFF.

The chain joins TRBV5-6 to TRBJ2-6; TRBD1 matches 7 bases. This CDR3 has 16 amino acids. V was clipped by 2 bases and J by 4 bases; unmatched bases: 6. The germline V gene encodes CDR1 SGHDT and CDR2 YYEEEE. CDR3 region: CASSLQTGAGANVLTF. The CDR3 DNA reads TGTGCCAGCAGCTTACAAACAGGGGCCGGGGCCAACGTCCTGACTTTC.

This clonotype was seen only a few times. The chain uses TRBV6-5 and TRBJ2-5; 9 bases map to TRBD1. The germline V gene has CDR1 MNHEY and CDR2 SVGAGI. The CDR3 runs to 15 residues. The V and J ends lost 2 bases and 3 bases, in that order; junction bases with no gene match: 4. The DNA for the CDR3 is TGTGCCAGCAGTTACGTGGGGACAGGGAAAGAGACCCAGTACTTC. Its translation is CASSYVGTGKETQYF.

The chain has TRBV19 and TRBJ1-1; no definite D call. The germline V and J ends were trimmed by 3 bases and 6 bases, with 14 bases remaining between them. The CDR3 covers 14 residues. Per the germline V gene, CDR1 is LNHDA and CDR2 is SQIVND (reference sequence). The CDR3 sequence: CASSMSGLWAEAFF. The CDR3 DNA reads TGTGCCAGTAGTATGTCCGGGCTATGGGCTGAAGCTTTCTTT.

V and J are TRBV27 and TRBJ2-5, with 13 bases aligning to TRBD2. This CDR3 region has 15 residues. Germline lookup yields CDR1 MNHEY and CDR2 SMNVEV (reference sequence). Trimming cost V 2 bases and J 6 bases; bases outside gene matches: 3. The chain's CDR3 is CASSLRTSGGKTQYF. DNA for the CDR3: TGTGCCAGCAGTTTAAGGACTAGCGGGGGAAAGACCCAGTACTTC.

This sequence joins TRBV24-1 and TRBJ2-1; perhaps D is TRBD1 or TRBD2 (5 bases each). Germline V lookup: CDR1 KGHDR, CDR2 SFDVKD. This CDR3 contains 14 residues. V was pared by 2 bases and J by 5 bases, with 9 bases between. The CDR3 bases are TGTGCCACCAGTGATTCAGGGACCAACAATGAGCAGTTCTTC. This codes for CATSDSGTNNEQFF.

This clonotype appeared a few times. The rearrangement joins TRBV12-3 or TRBV12-4 to TRBJ1-1, with D unclear. The V and J ends lost 5 bases and 0 bases respectively, with 10 bases between them. CDR3 length: 14 amino acids. The CDR3 loop is CASSPQTVNTEAFF. The CDR3, as DNA: TGTGCCAGCAGTCCCCAGACCGTGAACACTGAAGCTTTCTTT.

This chain uses TRBV11-3 with TRBJ2-3; D ambiguous. This CDR3 is 15 amino acids long. V lost 3 bases to trimming and J lost 0 bases, with 10 bases between them. CDR1 and CDR2 from the germline V gene are SGHNT and YENEEA. The CDR3 nucleotides are TGTGCCAGCAGCTTCCCTGAAGCCAGCACAGATACGCAGTATTTT. Translating gives CASSFPEASTDTQYF.

The J gene is TRBJ2-3, the V gene TRBV6-1, with D tentatively TRBD2 (6 bases). V lost 2 bases and J 4 bases, leaving 10 bases between the germline ends. Germline V gene data show CDR1 as MNHNS and CDR2 as SASEGT. This CDR3 has 14 amino acids. The CDR3: CASSERGSADTQYF. The CDR3 nucleotides are TGTGCCAGCAGTGAACGGGGGAGCGCAGATACGCAGTATTTT.

The chain joins TRBV6-6 to TRBJ2-7; weak D call: TRBD2 (6 bases). Germline V lookup: CDR1 MNHNY, CDR2 SVGAGI (reference sequence). With 6 bases removed from V and 3 bases from J, the gap between germline ends came to 18 bases. The CDR3 loop spans 15 amino acids. The CDR3 spells CASSLAGSPYYEQYV. In nucleotides, the CDR3 is TGTGCCAGCAGCTTGGCCGGGAGCCCATACTACGAGCAGTACGTC.

The chain joins TRBV19 to TRBJ2-5; D may be TRBD1 (6 bases). Germline loops: CDR1 LNHDA, CDR2 SQIVND (reference sequence). V lost 11 bases and J lost 5, with 15 bases in between. This CDR3 region has 12 residues. CDR3 loop: CASRGWEETQYF. CDR3 in DNA: TGTGCCTCCAGGGGTTGGGAGGAGACCCAGTACTTC.

The CDR3 protein is CATRPHGDYGYTF. The CDR3 DNA follows: TGTGCCACCAGACCCCACGGTGACTATGGCTACACCTTC. The V and J genes are TRBV19 and TRBJ1-2; the D is unclear. This CDR3 contains 13 residues. CDR1 is LNHDA and CDR2 is SQIVND in the germline V gene (reference sequence). V was shortened by 10 bases and J by 3 bases, with 15 bases between the two germline ends.

Comment on this clonotype: A much larger clone lies one base from this, so it may be a read error. The genes are TRBV11-1 and TRBJ2-5, with 10 bases matching TRBD1. This CDR3 contains 15 residues. The ends lost 3 bases at V and 5 bases at J; junction bases unmatched: 6. CDR1 and CDR2 (germline): SGHAT, FQDESV (reference sequence). The chain's CDR3 is CASSLDRGRAETQYF. The CDR3 nucleotides are TGTGCCAGCAGCTTGGACAGGGGGAGGGCGGAGACCCAGTACTTC.

This chain links TRBV6-6 with TRBJ2-7; D is perhaps TRBD1 (5 bases). CDR3 length: 16 residues. Trimming pared 5 bases from V and 4 bases from J, leaving 21 bases between. Per the germline V gene, CDR1 is MNHNY and CDR2 is SVGAGI (reference sequence). The CDR3 sequence: CASSGIPGHSSYEQYF. In nucleotides, the CDR3 is TGTGCCAGCAGTGGCATCCCAGGGCATTCCTCTTACGAGCAGTACTTC.

V and J are TRBV20-1 and TRBJ2-3; 11 bases align to TRBD2. Trimming took 5 bases from V and 5 from J; bases not matched to a gene: 9. Germline CDR1 DFQATT, CDR2 SNEGSKA (reference sequence). The CDR3 runs to 15 residues. The CDR3 DNA reads as TGCAGTGCTTTTAGCGGGGGGGCCGCCCAAGATACGCAGTATTTT. Amino acid sequence: CSAFSGGAAQDTQYF.

The chain recombines TRBV5-5 with TRBJ1-1, with 9 bases fitting TRBD1. The V and J ends lost 4 bases and 1 base, in that order; junction bases with no gene match: 2. The CDR3 contains 14 residues. The V gene's germline CDR1 is SGHKS and CDR2 YYEKEE (reference sequence). CDR3 sequence reads: CASSRDRANTEAFF. The CDR3 nucleotides read TGTGCCAGCAGCAGGGACAGGGCGAACACTGAAGCTTTCTTT.

The V and J genes are TRBV6-6 and TRBJ1-4; the D gene is possibly TRBD1 (6 bases). V lost 5 bases, J lost 5 bases, and 12 bases lay in between. Germline V CDR1 and CDR2: MNHNY, SVGAGI (reference sequence). CDR3 length equals 14 residues. DNA of the CDR3: TGTGCCAGCAGTCGACAGGCGTCGAATGAAAAACTGTTTTTT. Residues: CASSRQASNEKLFF.

The chain carries TRBV19 and TRBJ1-6, with D tentatively TRBD1 (6 bases). CDR1 and CDR2 from the germline V gene are LNHDA and SQIVND (reference sequence). Trimming removed 6 bases at V and 3 bases at J, with 12 bases between. The CDR3 covers 15 residues. The CDR3 DNA reads as TGTGCCAGTAGGGGAGGACAGCACTATAATTCACCCCTCCACTTT. Translating it yields CASRGGQHYNSPLHF. Variable domain in full (rest from reference TRBV19 and TRBJ1-6): DGGITQSPKYLFRKEGQNVTLSCEQNLNHDAMYWYRQDPGQGLRLIYYSQIVNDFQKGDIAEGYSVSREKKESFPLTVTSAQKNPTAFYLCASRGGQHYNSPLHFGNGTRLTVT.

This chain joins TRBV7-2 and TRBJ2-3; 7 bases are shared with TRBD2. J was trimmed by 5 bases and V by 6 bases; bases with no gene match: 5. This CDR3 contains 13 residues. From germline, CDR1 is SGHTA and CDR2 FQGNSA. The CDR3 sequence: CASRRGFGDTQYF. CDR3 in DNA: TGTGCCAGCAGGCGGGGGTTTGGAGATACGCAGTATTTT.

This clonotype has more than one count but fewer than ten. The chain links TRBV12-3 or TRBV12-4 to TRBJ1-5; D is unclear. Trimming took 2 bases from V and 3 from J, leaving 8 bases between them. This CDR3 spans 14 amino acids. The CDR3 loop reads CASSLLRANQPQHF. The DNA of the CDR3 is TGTGCCAGCAGTTTACTTAGGGCCAATCAGCCCCAGCATTTT.

The V call is TRBV15, the J call TRBJ1-4; 7 nucleotides match TRBD1. CDR3 length: 16 amino acids. Germline assignment: CDR1 LNHNV and CDR2 YYDKDF (reference sequence). V lost 0 bases, J lost 5 bases, and 6 bases stayed unmatched. CDR3 amino acids: CATSRESTGNNEKLFF. CDR3 coding DNA: TGTGCCACCAGCAGAGAATCGACAGGGAACAATGAAAAACTGTTTTTT.

The V call is TRBV6-2 or TRBV6-3, the J call TRBJ2-7, with D perhaps assigned TRBD1 or TRBD2 (5 bases each). V lost 6 bases to trimming and J lost 7 bases, with 19 bases between them. The germline V gene has CDR1 MNHEY and CDR2 SVGEGT. The CDR3 is 14 amino acids. The CDR3 bases are TGTGCCAGCAGCCAACCGCCGGGGACGGGGGAGCAGTACGTC. This encodes CASSQPPGTGEQYV.

The chain combines TRBV18 with TRBJ1-6; 7 bases line up with TRBD1. Germline trimming cut 2 bases from V and 8 bases from J; bases unmatched to any gene: 6. The CDR3 runs to 15 residues. Germline CDR1 is KGHSH and CDR2 is LQKENI. The CDR3 reads CASSPGQVLHSPLHF. The CDR3 nucleotides read TGTGCCAGCTCACCAGGACAGGTCCTACATTCACCCCTCCACTTT.

This chain uses TRBV7-6 with TRBJ1-6; TRBD1 matches at 9 bases. The CDR3 covers 14 residues. Losses at the gene ends were 4 bases for V and 14 bases for J; bases not matched to a gene: 9. Germline V gene data show CDR1 as SGHVS and CDR2 as FNYEAQ. For the CDR3, the DNA is TGTGCCAGCAGCTCGTACAGGGGGCCGAGGACCCTCCACTTT. Translation gives CASSSYRGPRTLHF.

This clonotype has only a few counts. The rearrangement joins TRBV27 to TRBJ1-4; TRBD1 might be the D (6 bases). V gave up 0 bases and J gave up 6 bases, with 17 bases separating them. Per germline, CDR1 MNHEY and CDR2 SMNVEV (reference sequence). CDR3 length: 17 amino acids. The CDR3 region has the DNA TGTGCCAGCAGTTTATCGCCCCCTGGGGACACGCATGAAAAACTGTTTTTT. This encodes CASSLSPPGDTHEKLFF.

This clonotype showed up just once. The junction differs from germline at one of its ends, possibly a read error. The chain links TRBV4-2 to TRBJ2-2; D is undetermined. The CDR3 extends over 14 amino acids. Germline V gives CDR1 LGHNA, CDR2 YNFKEQ. The CDR3 here is CASSQGGVTGELFF. CDR3 coding DNA: TGCGCCAGCAGCCAAGGTGGAGTCACCGGGGAGCTGTTTTTT.

This clonotype was counted only a few times. J is TRBJ1-1 and V is TRBV18; no definite D call. V dropped 2 bases and J dropped 1 base, with 8 bases sitting between them. The CDR3 is 14 amino acids. Looked up from germline, CDR1 is KGHSH and CDR2 is LQKENI. The CDR3 protein is CASSPDLQNTEAFF. In DNA, the CDR3 is TGTGCCAGCTCACCAGATTTACAGAACACTGAAGCTTTCTTT.